The present TCR beta chain was sequenced within a study of CD8+ T cells in alopecia areata. Study in general: Those patients who were treated received oral tofacitinib, which was given at 5 to 10 mg twice daily for moderate-to-severe alopecia areata.

General study results and limits: It was less clear whether patients shared TCRs than it was in mice, possibly because of HLA.

RNA was isolated and reverse transcribed to cDNA, the sequencing template. This table comes from immunoSEQ multiplex PCR, and its TCRdb copy is limited to in-frame clones, with some not included. The sample shows fewer than 150,000 clones, 35% to 45% of them seen only once. As for this clone: What it binds is not known.

Deletions cut 6 bases from V and 2 bases from J, with 10 bases between. Germline V lookup: CDR1 SQVTM, CDR2 ANQGSEA. The CDR3 covers 12 residues. Peripheral blood and lesional scalp punch biopsies came from alopecia areata patients. Both CD4+ and CD8+ T cells were separated by sorting PBMCs. Sequencing used CD4+ T cells sorted from blood. The chain employs TRBV29-1 and TRBJ1-2, with TRBD1 as a possible D gene (6 bases). The sequence was collected from a human donor with alopecia areata. The CDR3 loop is CSVWTANYGYTF. The CDR3 DNA reads TGCAGCGTGTGGACAGCCAACTATGGCTACACCTTC.